The T cell receptor (beta chain) under discussion was sequenced for a study of blood T cell repertoires in COVID-19. The overall study: PBMCs, B-cell-depleted T cells, or T cells were the source of the cDNA or gDNA that made up the material.

Under the authors' procedure: Reference gene primer amplification yielded estimated nucleated cell counts. Clones were sequenced by immunoSEQ multiplex PCR, and TCRdb holds only the in-frame ones, with some missing. That table furnishes V, J and clone size, whereas the DNA furnished D and trimming. The sample includes hundreds of thousands of clones, roughly 86% of them seen just once. The CDR3 totals 13 residues. Per germline, CDR1 ENHRY and CDR2 SYGVKD. V lost 3 bases and J lost 1, with 6 bases in between. The sequencing input was peripheral blood. The V call is TRBV10-3, the J call TRBJ1-1; D not resolved. The clonotype originates from a woman aged 60 to 75 who had recovered from COVID-19. Here the CDR3 reads CAISELRNTEAFF. The CDR3 DNA reads as TGTGCCATCAGTGAATTGAGGAACACTGAAGCTTTCTTT.